These 8 T cell receptor beta chains came from one sample sequenced in a study of beta chain features in type 1 diabetes. Expressed TCRB transcripts were sequenced because the isolated RNA had all been reverse transcribed beforehand. TCRdb keeps only in-frame clones here, not all; method: immunoSEQ multiplex PCR. The sample holds 900,000 or so clones, around a sixth seen once. The sequenced sample was naive CD4+ T cells from blood. The receptors shown here come from a woman in her late teens or twenties in good health.

The chain uses TRBV18 and TRBJ2-7, with D possibly called TRBD1 or TRBD2 (6 bases each). Germline values: CDR1 KGHSH, CDR2 LQKENI. CDR3 length: 12 amino acids. Trimming shortened V by 4 bases and J by 4 bases, and 8 bases separated the two germline ends. The chain's CDR3 is CASSRGGYEQYF. The CDR3 DNA reads as TGTGCCAGCTCACGAGGGGGGTACGAGCAGTACTTC.

This sequence joins TRBV7-9 and TRBJ1-2; D ambiguous. There are 15 residues in the CDR3. CDR1 and CDR2 from the germline V gene are SEHNR and FQNEAQ (reference sequence). The V and J ends lost 0 bases and 6 bases respectively, with 14 bases between them. CDR3 protein: CASSLARGSTDGYTF. The DNA for the CDR3 is TGTGCCAGCAGCTTAGCCCGTGGAAGTACAGATGGCTACACCTTC.

About this clone: Other DNA sequences in the sample encode the same CDR3. CDR3 sequence (DNA): TGTGCCAGCAGCGTAGAGGGGGATAGCAATCAGCCCCAGCATTTT. Amino acids: CASSVEGDSNQPQHF. The chain combines TRBV9 with TRBJ1-5, with TRBD1 as a possible D gene (6 bases). Trimming removed 0 bases from V and 0 bases from J, with 7 bases in between. The CDR3 extends over 15 amino acids. CDR1 SGDLS and CDR2 YYNGEE come from the germline V gene.

The rearrangement uses TRBV5-4 and TRBJ2-7; 9 bases line up with TRBD1. Looked up from germline, CDR1 is SGHNT and CDR2 is YYREEE (reference sequence). J gave up 4 bases and V 1 base, and 6 bases lay outside the gene matches. The CDR3 length is 15 residues. This CDR3 is CASSLRTGVAYEQYF. The CDR3 region has the DNA TGTGCCAGCAGCTTGAGGACAGGGGTAGCGTACGAGCAGTACTTC.

This clone occurred a few times. The chain combines TRBV5-1 with TRBJ2-7; D perhaps matches TRBD1 (6 bases). This CDR3 comprises 15 residues. CDR1 is SGHRS and CDR2 is YFSETQ in the germline V gene. The V end lost 5 bases, the J end lost 3 bases, and 18 bases lay between the germline ends. The CDR3 DNA is TGCGCCAGCAGAAAGCAGGGGTTAGGGCACTACGAGCAGTACTTC. Its protein product is CASRKQGLGHYEQYF.

This chain uses TRBV21-1 with TRBJ2-7; the table assigns TRBD2, which was not confirmed against the DNA. TRBV21-1 is tagged as a pseudogene. The CDR3 consists of 15 residues. CDR3 sequence: CASSRPGDGGYEQYF. CDR3 DNA: TGTGCCAGCAGCAGGCCCGGAGACGGGGGCTACGAGCAGTACTTC.

This chain's CDR3 is CASSLLAGNIQYF. Written as DNA, the CDR3 is TGTGCCAGCAGCTTATTGGCAGGGAACATTCAGTACTTC. The chain links TRBV7-9 to TRBJ2-4; the D gene is possibly TRBD1 (5 bases). The V end lost 2 bases, the J end lost 7 bases, and 9 bases lay between the germline ends. Germline-derived CDR1 and CDR2 are SEHNR and FQNEAQ (reference sequence). The CDR3 contains 13 residues. The full variable domain, completed using reference TRBV7-9 and TRBJ2-4, is DTGVSQNPRHKITKRGQNVTFRCDPISEHNRLYWYRQTLGQGPEFLTYFQNEAQLEKSRLLSDRFSAERPKGSFSTLEIQRTEQGDSAMYLCASSLLAGNIQYFGAGTRLSVL.

A few counts support this clone. Here the CDR3 DNA reads TGTGCCAGCAGGGACAACTCCTACGAGCAGTACTTC. Translating gives CASRDNSYEQYF. This chain joins TRBV27 and TRBJ2-7, with a possible D match to TRBD1 (5 bases). V lost 6 bases and J lost 0, with 6 bases in between. The CDR3 is 12 amino acids. Germline-derived CDR1 and CDR2 are MNHEY and SMNVEV (reference sequence).